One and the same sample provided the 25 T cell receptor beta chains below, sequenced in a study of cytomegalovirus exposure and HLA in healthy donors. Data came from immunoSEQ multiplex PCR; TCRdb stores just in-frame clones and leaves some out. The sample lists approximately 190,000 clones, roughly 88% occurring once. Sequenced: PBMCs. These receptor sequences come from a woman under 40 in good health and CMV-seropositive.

This chain's CDR3 is CASSNGLGFTDTQYF. The CDR3 nucleotides are TGTGCCAGCAGCAATGGTCTAGGATTCACAGATACGCAGTATTTT. The genes are TRBV9 and TRBJ2-3; D unresolved. The CDR3 has 15 amino acids. Trimming cost V 4 bases and J 2 bases, with 14 bases left between them. Looked up from germline, CDR1 is SGDLS and CDR2 is YYNGEE.

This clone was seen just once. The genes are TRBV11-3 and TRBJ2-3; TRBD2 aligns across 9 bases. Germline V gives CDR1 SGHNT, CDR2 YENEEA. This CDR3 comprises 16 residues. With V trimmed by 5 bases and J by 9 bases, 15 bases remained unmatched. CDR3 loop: CASSRGRAKGRETQYF. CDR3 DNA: TGTGCCAGCAGCCGCGGGAGGGCAAAAGGAAGGGAGACGCAGTATTTT.

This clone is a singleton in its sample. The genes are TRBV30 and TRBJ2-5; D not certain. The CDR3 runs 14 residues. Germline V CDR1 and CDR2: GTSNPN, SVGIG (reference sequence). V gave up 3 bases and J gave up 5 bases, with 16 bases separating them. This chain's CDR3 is CAWRVGLVWETQYF. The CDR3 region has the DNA TGTGCCTGGAGGGTCGGTCTCGTTTGGGAGACCCAGTACTTC.

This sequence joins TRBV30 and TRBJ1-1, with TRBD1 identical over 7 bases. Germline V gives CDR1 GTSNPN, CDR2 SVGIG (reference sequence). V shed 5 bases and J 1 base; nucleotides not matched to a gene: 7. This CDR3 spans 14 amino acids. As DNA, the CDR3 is TGTGCCTGGTCCAGGGGGTCCCAGAACACTGAAGCTTTCTTT. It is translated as CAWSRGSQNTEAFF.

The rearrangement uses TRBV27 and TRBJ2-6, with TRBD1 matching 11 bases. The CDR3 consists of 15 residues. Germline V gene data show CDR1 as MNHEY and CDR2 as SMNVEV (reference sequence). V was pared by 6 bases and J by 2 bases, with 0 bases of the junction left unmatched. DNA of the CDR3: TGTGCCAGCAGGGGACAGGGGGCTGGGGCCAACGTCCTGACTTTC. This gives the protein CASRGQGAGANVLTF.

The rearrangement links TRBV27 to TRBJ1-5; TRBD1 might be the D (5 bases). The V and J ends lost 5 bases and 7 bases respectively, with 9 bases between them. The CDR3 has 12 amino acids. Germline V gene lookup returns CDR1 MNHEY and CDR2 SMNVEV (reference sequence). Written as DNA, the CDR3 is TGTGCCAGCAGTATAAGGGGCCAGCCCCAGCATTTT. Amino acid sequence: CASSIRGQPQHF.

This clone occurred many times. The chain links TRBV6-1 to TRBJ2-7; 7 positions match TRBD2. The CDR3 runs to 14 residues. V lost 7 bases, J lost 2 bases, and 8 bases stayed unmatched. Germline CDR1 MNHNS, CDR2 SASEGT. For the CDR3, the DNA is TGTGCCAGCATGCTCTTAGCGGGTGCCTACGAGCAGTACTTC. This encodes CASMLLAGAYEQYF.

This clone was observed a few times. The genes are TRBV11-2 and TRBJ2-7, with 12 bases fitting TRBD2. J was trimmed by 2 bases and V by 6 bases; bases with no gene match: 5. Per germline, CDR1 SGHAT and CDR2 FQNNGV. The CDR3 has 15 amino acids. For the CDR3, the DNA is TGTGCCAGCAGTCCCGGACTAGCGGGAACCTACGAGCAGTACTTC. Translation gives CASSPGLAGTYEQYF.

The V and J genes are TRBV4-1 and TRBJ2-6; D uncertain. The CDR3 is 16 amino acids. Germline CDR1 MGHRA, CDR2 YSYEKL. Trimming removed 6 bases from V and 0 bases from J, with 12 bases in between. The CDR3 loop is CASSPGRNSGANVLTF. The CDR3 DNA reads TGCGCCAGCAGTCCCGGTCGTAACTCTGGGGCCAACGTCCTGACTTTC.

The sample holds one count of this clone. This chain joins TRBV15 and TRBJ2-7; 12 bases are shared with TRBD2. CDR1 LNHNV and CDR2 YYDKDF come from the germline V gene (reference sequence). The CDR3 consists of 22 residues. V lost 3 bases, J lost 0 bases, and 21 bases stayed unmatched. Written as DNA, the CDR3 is TGTGCCACCAGCAGTCGCCCTGGAGCGGGAGGGCCACTAGCGGGAGGCTCCTACGAGCAGTACTTC. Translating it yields CATSSRPGAGGPLAGGSYEQYF.

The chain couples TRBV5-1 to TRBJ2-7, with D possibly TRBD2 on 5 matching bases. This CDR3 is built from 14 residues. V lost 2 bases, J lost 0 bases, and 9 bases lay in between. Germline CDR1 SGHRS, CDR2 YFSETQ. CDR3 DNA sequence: TGCGCCAGCAGCTTCCAGCGGAGCTCCTACGAGCAGTACTTC. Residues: CASSFQRSSYEQYF.

The CDR3 DNA follows: TGTGCCAGCAGTTCAATAGCGGGGGTTAGCACAGATACGCAGTATTTT. The encoded protein is CASSSIAGVSTDTQYF. V is TRBV25-1 and J is TRBJ2-3; 9 positions match TRBD2. This CDR3 region has 16 residues. Germline-derived CDR1 and CDR2 are MGHDK and SYGVNS. V was clipped by 5 bases and J by 0 bases; unmatched bases: 6.

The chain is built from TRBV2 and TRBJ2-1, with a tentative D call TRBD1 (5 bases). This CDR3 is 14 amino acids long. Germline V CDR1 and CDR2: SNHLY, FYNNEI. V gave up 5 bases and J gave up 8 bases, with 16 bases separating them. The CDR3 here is CASSYVQGLDEQFF. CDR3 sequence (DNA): TGTGCCAGCAGTTACGTTCAGGGTCTGGATGAGCAGTTCTTC. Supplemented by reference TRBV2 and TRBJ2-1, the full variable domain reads EPEVTQTPSHQVTQMGQEVILRCVPISNHLYFYWYRQILGQKVEFLVSFYNNEISEKSEIFDDQFSVERPDGSNFTLKIRSTKLEDSAMYFCASSYVQGLDEQFFGPGTRLTVL.

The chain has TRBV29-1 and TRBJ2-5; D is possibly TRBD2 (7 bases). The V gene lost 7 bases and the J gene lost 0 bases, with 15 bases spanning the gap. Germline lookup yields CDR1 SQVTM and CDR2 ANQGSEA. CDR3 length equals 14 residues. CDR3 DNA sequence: TGCAGCGGAGGGGCGGGGGCAAACCAAGAGACCCAGTACTTC. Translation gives CSGGAGANQETQYF.

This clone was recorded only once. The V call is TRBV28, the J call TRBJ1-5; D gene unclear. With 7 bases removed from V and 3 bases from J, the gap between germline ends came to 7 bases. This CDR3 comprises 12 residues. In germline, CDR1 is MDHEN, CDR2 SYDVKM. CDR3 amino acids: CASMQANQPQHF. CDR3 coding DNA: TGTGCCAGCATGCAGGCCAATCAGCCCCAGCATTTT.

This CDR3 is CASSLDRVATEAFF. The CDR3, as DNA: TGTGCCAGCAGCTTAGACAGGGTGGCCACTGAAGCTTTCTTT. The chain carries TRBV11-2 and TRBJ1-1; possibly TRBD1 for D (5 bases). Deletions cut 0 bases from V and 4 bases from J, with 9 bases between. This CDR3 is built from 14 residues. The germline CDR1 and CDR2 sequences are SGHAT and FQNNGV.

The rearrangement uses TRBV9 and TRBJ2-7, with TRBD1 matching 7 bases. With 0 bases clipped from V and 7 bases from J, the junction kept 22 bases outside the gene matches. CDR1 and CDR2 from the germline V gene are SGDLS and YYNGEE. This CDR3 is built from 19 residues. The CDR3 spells CASSVGSWGDRDSVGEQYF. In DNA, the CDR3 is TGTGCCAGCAGCGTAGGATCATGGGGTGACAGGGATTCTGTGGGGGAGCAGTACTTC.

CDR3 protein: CASSETWTSGYNEQFF. CDR3 bases: TGTGCCAGCAGTGAAACCTGGACTAGCGGCTACAATGAGCAGTTCTTC. The genes are TRBV6-1 and TRBJ2-1; 10 nucleotides align to TRBD2. CDR1 is MNHNS, CDR2 SASEGT, per germline. V shed 2 bases and J 3 bases; nucleotides not matched to a gene: 4. This CDR3 has 16 residues.

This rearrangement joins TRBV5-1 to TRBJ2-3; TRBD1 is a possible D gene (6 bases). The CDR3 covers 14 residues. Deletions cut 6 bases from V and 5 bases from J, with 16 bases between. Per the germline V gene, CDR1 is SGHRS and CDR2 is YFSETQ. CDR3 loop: CASTPTGKGDTQYF. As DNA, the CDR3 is TGCGCCAGCACCCCCACAGGGAAGGGAGATACGCAGTATTTT.

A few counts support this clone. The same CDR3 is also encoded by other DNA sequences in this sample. The CDR3 is CASSGTVNQPQHF. The CDR3 region has the DNA TGTGCCAGTAGTGGGACAGTCAATCAGCCCCAGCATTTT. The chain joins TRBV19 to TRBJ1-5, with 7 bases aligning to TRBD1. This CDR3 has 13 amino acids. Trimming took 5 bases from V and 3 from J; bases not matched to a gene: 1. Looked up from germline, CDR1 is LNHDA and CDR2 is SQIVND (reference sequence). The full variable domain, completed using reference TRBV19 and TRBJ1-5, is DGGITQSPKYLFRKEGQNVTLSCEQNLNHDAMYWYRQDPGQGLRLIYYSQIVNDFQKGDIAEGYSVSREKKESFPLTVTSAQKNPTAFYLCASSGTVNQPQHFGDGTRLSIL.

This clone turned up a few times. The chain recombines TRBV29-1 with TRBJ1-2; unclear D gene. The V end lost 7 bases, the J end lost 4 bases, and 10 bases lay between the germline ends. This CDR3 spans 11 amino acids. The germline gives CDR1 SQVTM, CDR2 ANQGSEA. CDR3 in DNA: TGCAGCGCCCATACTGGCTATGGCTACACCTTC. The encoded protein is CSAHTGYGYTF.

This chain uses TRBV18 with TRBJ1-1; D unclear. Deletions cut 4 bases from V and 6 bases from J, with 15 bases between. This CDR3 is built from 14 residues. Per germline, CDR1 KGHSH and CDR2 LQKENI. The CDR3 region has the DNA TGTGCCAGCTCACAACATTTTTATGGCCCTGAAGCTTTCTTT. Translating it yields CASSQHFYGPEAFF.

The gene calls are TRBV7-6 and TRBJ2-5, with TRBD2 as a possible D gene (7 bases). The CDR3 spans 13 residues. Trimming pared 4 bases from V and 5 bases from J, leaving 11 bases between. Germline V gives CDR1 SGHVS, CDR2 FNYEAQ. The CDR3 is CASSSRGAETQYF. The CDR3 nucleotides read TGTGCCAGCAGCTCCCGGGGGGCGGAGACCCAGTACTTC.

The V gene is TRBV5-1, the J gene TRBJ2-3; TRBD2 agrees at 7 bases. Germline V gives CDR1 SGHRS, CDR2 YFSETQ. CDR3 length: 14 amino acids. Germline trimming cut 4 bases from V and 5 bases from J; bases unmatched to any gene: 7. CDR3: CASSLLGRVDTQYF. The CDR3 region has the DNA TGCGCCAGCAGCCTCCTGGGGAGGGTAGATACGCAGTATTTT.

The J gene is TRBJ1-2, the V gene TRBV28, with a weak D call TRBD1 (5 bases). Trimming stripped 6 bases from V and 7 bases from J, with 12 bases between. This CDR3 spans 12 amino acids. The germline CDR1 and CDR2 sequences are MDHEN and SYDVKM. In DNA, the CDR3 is TGTGCCAGCAGCCTAGGGACTTTTGGCTACACCTTC. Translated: CASSLGTFGYTF.